Shown below are 28 T cell receptor beta chains from a single sample sequenced in a study of blood T cell repertoires in COVID-19. TCRdb's copy holds only in-frame clones and misses some; the assay was immunoSEQ multiplex PCR. The repertoire holds fewer than 110,000 clones, with roughly 89% as singletons. The sequenced sample was peripheral blood. These receptors all stem from a woman older than 75 in a cohort sampled during active COVID-19.

This chain connects TRBV7-3 to TRBJ2-1; TRBD2 matches at 11 bases. V trimming: 5 bases; J trimming: 10 bases; junction bases outside the gene matches: 13. The CDR3 contains 16 residues. Looked up from germline, CDR1 is SGHTA and CDR2 is FQGTGA. CDR3 loop: CASSPPNSGGAQEQFF. The CDR3 bases are TGTGCCAGCAGCCCCCCGAATAGCGGGGGGGCCCAGGAGCAGTTCTTC.

Only one count was recorded for this clone. The chain employs TRBV11-2 and TRBJ1-1, with D possibly TRBD1 on 5 matching bases. Germline V CDR1 and CDR2: SGHAT, FQNNGV. The V end was cut by 2 bases, the J end by 2 bases, with 15 bases between. This CDR3 is 16 amino acids long. CDR3: CASSLPPSTANTEAFF. CDR3 coding DNA: TGTGCCAGCAGCTTACCCCCCTCGACAGCAAACACTGAAGCTTTCTTT.

Only one count was recorded for this clone. The genes are TRBV28 and TRBJ2-7; 7 nucleotides line up with TRBD1. Germline trimming cut 2 bases from V and 4 bases from J; bases unmatched to any gene: 8. The CDR3 runs to 15 residues. Germline values: CDR1 MDHEN, CDR2 SYDVKM. The CDR3 bases are TGTGCCAGCAGTTTAGGGCAGGGGGAAAGGTACGAGCAGTACTTC. Residues: CASSLGQGERYEQYF.

The CDR3 sequence is CASSSPGQVSYEQYF. The CDR3 nucleotides read TGTGCCAGCAGCTCGCCGGGACAGGTATCCTACGAGCAGTACTTC. The chain has TRBV7-6 and TRBJ2-7; 8 bases are a match to TRBD1. CDR1 is SGHVS and CDR2 is FNYEAQ in the germline V gene. The CDR3 is 15 amino acids. Trimming removed 4 bases from V and 1 base from J; junction bases left unmatched: 6.

The rearrangement uses TRBV27 and TRBJ2-1; 11 bases are shared with TRBD2. J was trimmed by 9 bases and V by 6 bases; bases with no gene match: 7. CDR3 length: 14 residues. Germline lookup yields CDR1 MNHEY and CDR2 SMNVEV (reference sequence). CDR3 sequence (DNA): TGTGCCAGCAGCCCGACTAGCGGGGTGTCTGAGCAGTTCTTC. Translating gives CASSPTSGVSEQFF.

The chain uses TRBV19 and TRBJ1-5; D uncertain. V was cut by 0 bases and J by 9 bases, with 18 bases left in between. This CDR3 contains 16 residues. The V gene's germline CDR1 is LNHDA and CDR2 SQIVND (reference sequence). The CDR3 region is CASSIDLARLLLPQHF. In nucleotides, the CDR3 is TGTGCCAGTAGTATAGATCTTGCCCGTTTGTTACTGCCCCAGCATTTT.

This clone was seen only a few times. The rearrangement links TRBV21-1 to TRBJ1-4; the D call of TRBD1 is as the table states it, not checked on the DNA. TRBV21-1 is annotated as a pseudogene. The CDR3 is 15 amino acids. The CDR3, as DNA: TGTGCCAGCAAGGAAGGCGACAGGTGGGACGAAAAACTGTTTTTT. This translates into CASKEGDRWDEKLFF.

The chain uses TRBV2 and TRBJ1-1; TRBD1 matches at 9 bases. Germline assignment: CDR1 SNHLY and CDR2 FYNNEI. This CDR3 contains 15 residues. J lost 6 bases, V lost 4 bases, and 9 bases had no gene match. DNA of the CDR3: TGTGCCAGCAGTGTCGGGACAGGGAAAGGAGCTGAAGCTTTCTTT. It specifies CASSVGTGKGAEAFF.

This clone was detected once. The chain joins TRBV28 to TRBJ2-5; possibly TRBD2 for D (5 bases). V was trimmed by 5 bases and J by 9 bases, leaving 25 bases between them. Germline CDR1 and CDR2: MDHEN and SYDVKM. The CDR3 contains 16 residues. CDR3 DNA sequence: TGTGCCAGCAGTCCCCAACCCGGGAAAGGCGGTGGGGCCCAGTACTTC. As protein: CASSPQPGKGGGAQYF.

The rearrangement uses TRBV29-1 and TRBJ2-3; 13 nucleotides line up with TRBD2. CDR1 is SQVTM, CDR2 ANQGSEA, per germline. J lost 4 bases, V lost 7 bases, and 2 bases had no gene match. The CDR3 loop spans 13 amino acids. The CDR3 DNA follows: TGCAGCGCGGGACTAGCGGGACCAGATACGCAGTATTTT. Encoded protein: CSAGLAGPDTQYF.

The V and J genes are TRBV27 and TRBJ2-2; D is unresolved. CDR3 length: 15 residues. The germline gives CDR1 MNHEY, CDR2 SMNVEV (reference sequence). The germline V and J ends were trimmed by 4 bases and 6 bases, with 15 bases remaining between them. The DNA for the CDR3 is TGTGCCAGCAGTTATTTGGTCGGTTTCCCCGGGGAGCTGTTTTTT. Translating it yields CASSYLVGFPGELFF.

The chain recombines TRBV7-9 with TRBJ2-1; D possibly corresponds to TRBD2 (5 bases). The germline V gene has CDR1 SEHNR and CDR2 FQNEAQ (reference sequence). There are 15 residues in the CDR3. V was shortened by 4 bases and J by 5 bases, with 15 bases between the two germline ends. CDR3: CASSWASGTNNEQFF. The CDR3 coding sequence is TGTGCCAGCAGCTGGGCCAGCGGAACCAACAATGAGCAGTTCTTC.

This chain joins TRBV3-1 (or the pseudogene TRBV3-2) and TRBJ1-2, with D uncertain. Trimming took 0 bases from V and 5 from J, leaving 19 bases between them. Germline V CDR1 and CDR2: LGHDT, YNNKEL (reference sequence). The CDR3 sequence is 17 residues long. In DNA form, the CDR3 reads TGTGCCAGCAGCCAAGAGGGCACACATACCCTATGGTATGGCTACACCTTC. Encoded protein: CASSQEGTHTLWYGYTF.

This chain links TRBV6-5 with TRBJ1-1, with a tentative D call TRBD1 (5 bases). CDR3 length: 13 residues. The germline CDR1 and CDR2 sequences are MNHEY and SVGAGI. V was trimmed by 4 bases and J by 5 bases, leaving 11 bases between them. The CDR3 nucleotides are TGTGCCAGCAGTTTTCCTCAGGGTACTGAAGCTTTCTTT. It codes for CASSFPQGTEAFF.

The chain combines TRBV6-5 with TRBJ2-3; a weak D match, TRBD1 (5 bases). V dropped 0 bases and J dropped 0 bases, with 10 bases sitting between them. CDR1 is MNHEY, CDR2 SVGAGI, per germline. The CDR3 sequence is 16 residues long. The CDR3 is CASSYSRQPSTDTQYF. The CDR3 region has the DNA TGTGCCAGCAGTTACTCGAGACAGCCTAGCACAGATACGCAGTATTTT.

V is TRBV28 and J is TRBJ2-7; 7 nucleotides agree with TRBD2. Germline trimming cut 9 bases from V and 6 bases from J; bases unmatched to any gene: 14. This CDR3 contains 14 residues. Germline values: CDR1 MDHEN, CDR2 SYDVKM. CDR3 region: CASQALAETFEQYF. The CDR3 DNA reads TGTGCCAGTCAAGCCCTAGCGGAGACCTTCGAGCAGTACTTC.

J is TRBJ1-2 and V is TRBV9; no reliable D call. V lost 4 bases to trimming and J lost 0 bases, with 7 bases between them. This CDR3 is built from 13 residues. Germline V CDR1 and CDR2: SGDLS, YYNGEE. This CDR3 reads CASSSPSNYGYTF. In DNA, the CDR3 is TGTGCCAGCAGCTCCCCCTCTAACTATGGCTACACCTTC.

This sequence joins TRBV5-8 and TRBJ1-5; D not certain. This CDR3 has 17 residues. Per germline, CDR1 SGHTS and CDR2 YDEGEE. The V end was cut by 4 bases, the J end by 2 bases, with 19 bases between. CDR3 DNA: TGTGCCAGCAGCACGATAGGTGGGCAGAGTCGCAATCAGCCCCAGCATTTT. Residues: CASSTIGGQSRNQPQHF.

CDR3 residues: CASSSGRAGEQFF. DNA for the CDR3: TGTGCCAGTAGTAGCGGGAGGGCCGGTGAGCAGTTCTTC. V and J are TRBV19 and TRBJ2-1; 9 positions match TRBD2. Germline-derived CDR1 and CDR2 are LNHDA and SQIVND (reference sequence). The ends lost 4 bases at V and 9 bases at J; junction bases unmatched: 4. This CDR3 region has 13 residues.

The J gene is TRBJ2-3, the V gene TRBV6-5; TRBD2 agrees at 8 bases. The V gene's germline CDR1 is MNHEY and CDR2 SVGAGI. The CDR3 has 15 residues. Unmatched junction bases numbered 8, after V lost 7 bases and J lost 2 bases. The CDR3 DNA sequence: TGTGCCAGCATGAAAAGGCGGGGGGACACAGATACGCAGTATTTT. It specifies CASMKRRGDTDTQYF.

CDR3 loop: CASSLGGQRSEQYF. CDR3 coding DNA: TGTGCCAGCAGCTTGGGGGGACAGCGAAGCGAGCAGTACTTC. The chain employs TRBV5-4 and TRBJ2-7; 7 bases are a match to TRBD1. Germline assignment: CDR1 SGHNT and CDR2 YYREEE (reference sequence). The length of the CDR3 is 14 residues. V dropped 0 bases and J dropped 6; count of bases not matched to a gene: 6.

The table lists this clone with a count of one. The rearrangement links TRBV6-5 to TRBJ2-5; D remains unclear. The germline V gene encodes CDR1 MNHEY and CDR2 SVGAGI. V lost 8 bases and J lost 4, with 14 bases in between. The CDR3 spans 13 residues. CDR3 DNA: TGTGCCAGCTCCCTACTCCTCGCAGAGACCCAGTACTTC. Protein sequence: CASSLLLAETQYF.

The rearrangement links TRBV30 to TRBJ1-3; 7 nucleotides line up with TRBD1. From germline, CDR1 is GTSNPN and CDR2 SVGIG (reference sequence). The CDR3 spans 16 residues. V lost 5 bases, J lost 8 bases, and 18 bases stayed unmatched. CDR3 sequence reads: CAWVPDREVLVYTIYF. In DNA, the CDR3 is TGTGCCTGGGTCCCTGACAGGGAGGTCTTGGTGTACACCATATATTTT. The whole variable domain, filled in from reference TRBV30 and TRBJ1-3, reads SQTIHQWPATLVQPVGSPLSLECTVEGTSNPNLYWYRQAAGRGLQLLFYSVGIGQISSEVPQNLSASRPQDRQFILSSKKLLLSDSGFYLCAWVPDREVLVYTIYFGEGSWLTVV.

The chain carries TRBV3-1 (or the pseudogene TRBV3-2) and TRBJ2-2; 7 nucleotides agree with TRBD1. Germline trimming cut 0 bases from V and 6 bases from J; bases unmatched to any gene: 10. This CDR3 spans 17 amino acids. Germline V lookup: CDR1 LGHDT, CDR2 YNNKEL (reference sequence). As DNA, the CDR3 is TGTGCCAGCAGCCAAGATAGGGACAGCCTCACGGCCGGGGAGCTGTTTTTT. It specifies CASSQDRDSLTAGELFF.

CDR3 coding DNA: TGTGCCAGCATGGTACAGTTGAACACTGAAGCTTTCTTT. It translates to CASMVQLNTEAFF. The rearrangement joins TRBV5-8 to TRBJ1-1; D is uncertain. Germline CDR1 is SGHTS and CDR2 is YDEGEE. V lost 6 bases and J lost 0, with 9 bases in between. This CDR3 region has 13 residues.

This chain connects TRBV7-2 to TRBJ1-1; D unclear. This CDR3 contains 16 residues. Germline V lookup: CDR1 SGHTA, CDR2 FQGNSA. Trimming removed 1 base from V and 0 bases from J, with 12 bases in between. CDR3 amino acids: CASSLDGGWVNTEAFF. The CDR3 nucleotides are TGTGCCAGCAGCTTAGATGGAGGGTGGGTGAACACTGAAGCTTTCTTT.

The genes are TRBV6-5 and TRBJ2-3, with a tentative D call TRBD1 (6 bases). This CDR3 region has 16 residues. The V end was cut by 2 bases, the J end by 2 bases, with 14 bases between. The germline V gene has CDR1 MNHEY and CDR2 SVGAGI. The CDR3 sequence is CASSYHGQTDTDTQYF. The CDR3 nucleotides read TGTGCCAGCAGTTACCACGGACAGACGGACACAGATACGCAGTATTTT.

The chain joins TRBV28 to TRBJ1-4; possible D gene TRBD1, 6 bases. The CDR3 sequence is 15 residues long. Trimming removed 10 bases from V and 8 bases from J, with 23 bases in between. The germline gives CDR1 MDHEN, CDR2 SYDVKM. Written as DNA, the CDR3 is TGTGCCACCACCCGACGGCTGGGGGGGGGCGAAAAACTGTTTTTT. Protein product: CATTRRLGGGEKLFF.